These 18 T cell receptor beta chains came from one sample sequenced in a study of T-cell memory formation after mild COVID-19. Each CDR3 protein is one row after TCRdb ran MiXCR on the 5' RACE reads. Among roughly 350,000 distinct CDR3 sequences listed, over 25% were seen once. Sample: PBMCs or a T cell subset sorted from them (not recorded which). The source of these receptors is an adult woman who had mild COVID-19 (a few samples of this study predate the infection). Cell type and time point are not known.

V usage is TRBV2 and J usage is TRBJ2-7; 8 bases map to TRBD2. Per the germline V gene, CDR1 is SNHLY and CDR2 is FYNNEI. The CDR3 sequence is 17 residues long. J lost 3 bases, V lost 0 bases, and 10 bases had no gene match. CDR3: CASSEAIGRVGDYEQYF. The CDR3 nucleotides are TGTGCCAGCAGTGAAGCGATCGGGAGGGTGGGGGACTACGAGCAGTACTTC.

This rearrangement joins TRBV14 to TRBJ1-2; 8 bases line up with TRBD1. The CDR3 runs 16 residues. Germline CDR1 is SGHDN and CDR2 is FVKESK. The junction had 7 bases not matched to a gene; V was cut back by 0 bases and J by 4 bases. The CDR3 bases are TGTGCCAGCAGCCAAGAAAGAACAGGGGGGATCTATGGCTACACCTTC. This translates into CASSQERTGGIYGYTF.

Ten or more counts support this clonotype. The chain couples TRBV4-3 to TRBJ2-1, with 7 nucleotides matching TRBD2. V trimming: 0 bases; J trimming: 4 bases; junction bases outside the gene matches: 6. CDR1 LGHNA and CDR2 YSLEER come from the germline V gene. The CDR3 totals 16 residues. The CDR3 bases are TGCGCCAGCAGCCAAGAGGCTAGCGGCCAATACAATGAGCAGTTCTTC. Translating gives CASSQEASGQYNEQFF.

V gene TRBV12-3 or TRBV12-4 combines with J gene TRBJ2-7; 10 nucleotides agree with TRBD1. The CDR3 is 15 residues long. V was clipped by 2 bases and J by 7 bases; unmatched bases: 8. The CDR3 region is CASSLMTGGLQEQYF. The CDR3 DNA reads as TGTGCCAGCAGTTTAATGACAGGGGGCCTCCAAGAGCAGTACTTC.

V is TRBV7-6 and J is TRBJ2-5, with 10 positions matching TRBD2. V lost 5 bases to trimming and J lost 1 base; unmatched junction nucleotides: 13. The CDR3 contains 18 residues. Germline CDR1 SGHVS, CDR2 FNYEAQ. For the CDR3, the DNA is TGTGCCAGCAGCCCCCCAAGGTGGACTAGCGGCTTCCAAGAGACCCAGTACTTC. Protein: CASSPPRWTSGFQETQYF.

This clonotype was detected a few times. The chain employs TRBV30 and TRBJ1-2; no clear D gene. Trimming removed 1 base from V and 4 bases from J, with 7 bases in between. Germline V gene sequence: CDR1 GTSNPN, CDR2 SVGIG (reference sequence). The CDR3 runs to 12 residues. CDR3 coding DNA: TGTGCCTGGAGTGGTGACATCTATGGCTACACCTTC. Protein sequence: CAWSGDIYGYTF.

V gene TRBV7-8 combines with J gene TRBJ2-7; no firm D call. The CDR3 extends over 13 amino acids. Germline V gene lookup returns CDR1 SGHVS and CDR2 FQNEAQ. Trimming shortened V by 4 bases and J by 5 bases, and 12 bases separated the two germline ends. CDR3 amino acids: CASSWQSLNEQYF. CDR3 sequence (DNA): TGTGCCAGCAGCTGGCAGTCGCTAAACGAGCAGTACTTC.

The chain recombines TRBV4-1 with TRBJ2-6, with TRBD2 matching over 8 bases. In germline, CDR1 is MGHRA, CDR2 YSYEKL. Germline trimming cut 4 bases from V and 0 bases from J; bases unmatched to any gene: 17. The CDR3 loop spans 21 amino acids. CDR3 coding DNA: TGCGCCAGCAGCCCTCGTCGGGGGGGGAATATCTCCCCCTCTGGGGCCAACGTCCTGACTTTC. It yields the protein CASSPRRGGNISPSGANVLTF.

This sequence joins TRBV7-9 and TRBJ2-5; 7 bases fit TRBD2. The J segment lost 1 base and the V segment lost 0 bases, leaving 11 bases of the junction unmatched. This CDR3 spans 18 amino acids. CDR1 is SEHNR and CDR2 is FQNEAQ in the germline V gene (reference sequence). The CDR3 sequence: CASSLARLLAEIQETQYF. The CDR3 nucleotides are TGTGCCAGCAGCTTAGCCCGCCTCCTAGCGGAGATCCAAGAGACCCAGTACTTC.

The rearrangement links TRBV3-1 to TRBJ1-2; D is uncertain. This CDR3 is built from 14 residues. Germline loops: CDR1 LGHDT, CDR2 YNNKEL (reference sequence). Trimming shortened V by 0 bases and J by 4 bases, and 9 bases separated the two germline ends. CDR3 loop: CASSQDGLVYGYTF. The CDR3 DNA reads as TGTGCCAGCAGCCAAGACGGGCTTGTCTATGGCTACACCTTC.

The sample holds many counts of this clonotype. The chain combines TRBV20-1 with TRBJ1-6; 11 bases agree with TRBD1. Germline V gene sequence: CDR1 DFQATT, CDR2 SNEGSKA (reference sequence). After removal of 2 bases from V and 7 bases from J, the junction contained 4 bases not matched to a gene. The CDR3 is 15 residues long. Here the CDR3 DNA reads TGCAGTGCTAGATCCGGGACAGGGGGGAATTCACCCCTCCACTTT. Its translation is CSARSGTGGNSPLHF.

This clonotype was recorded a few times. The gene calls are TRBV9 and TRBJ2-5, with 8 bases identical to TRBD2. CDR3 size: 16 residues. V gave up 6 bases and J gave up 5 bases; unmatched junction bases: 15. Germline CDR1 reads SGDLS; CDR2 reads YYNGEE. The DNA of the CDR3 is TGTGCCAGCAACGCGGGGGGTGACGTCCGGGGGGAGACCCAGTACTTC. Translating it yields CASNAGGDVRGETQYF.

In this sample, this clonotype turned up once. This chain uses TRBV2 with TRBJ2-3; D call uncertain. The V gene's germline CDR1 is SNHLY and CDR2 FYNNEI. This CDR3 comprises 12 residues. Trimming left V 3 bases short and J 6 bases short, with 7 bases between. Here the CDR3 reads CASSDGGDTQYF. CDR3 bases: TGTGCCAGCAGTGATGGTGGGGATACGCAGTATTTT.

The V call is TRBV5-1, the J call TRBJ1-2, with D tentatively TRBD1 (5 bases). Germline CDR1 SGHRS, CDR2 YFSETQ. This CDR3 is 15 amino acids long. V was pared by 2 bases and J by 2 bases, with 13 bases between. As DNA, the CDR3 is TGCGCCAGCAGCTTCCTAGGGGATACCAACTATGGCTACACCTTC. It specifies CASSFLGDTNYGYTF.

There are a few counts of this clonotype. The V call is TRBV7-8, the J call TRBJ1-5, with TRBD1 as a possible D gene (5 bases). The CDR3 is 15 amino acids. With 2 bases removed from V and 5 bases from J, the gap between germline ends came to 13 bases. Germline CDR1 is SGHVS and CDR2 is FQNEAQ. CDR3 sequence (DNA): TGTGCCAGCAGCTTACGGGGGGATGGCTATCAGCCCCAGCATTTT. Protein product: CASSLRGDGYQPQHF.

Only a few counts were recorded for this clonotype. The V gene is TRBV7-9, the J gene TRBJ2-7; possibly TRBD1 for D (5 bases). Trimming stripped 5 bases from V and 2 bases from J, with 13 bases between. The CDR3 runs 14 residues. Germline loops: CDR1 SEHNR, CDR2 FQNEAQ (reference sequence). CDR3 sequence (DNA): TGTGCCAGCAGCCGAGACAGTACCCCCTACGAGCAGTACTTC. It encodes CASSRDSTPYEQYF.

This clonotype was detected a few times. This sequence joins TRBV20-1 and TRBJ1-2; D is unclear. V gave up 2 bases and J gave up 6 bases, with 13 bases separating them. This CDR3 has 13 amino acids. CDR1 and CDR2 (germline): DFQATT, SNEGSKA (reference sequence). Written as DNA, the CDR3 is TGCAGTGCTAGACCGGGGAGGAGTAATGGCTACACCTTC. Translated: CSARPGRSNGYTF.

This clonotype came up a few times. The chain combines TRBV2 with TRBJ1-6; D not certain. The CDR3 spans 13 residues. The V end was cut by 4 bases, the J end by 7 bases, with 8 bases between. CDR1 is SNHLY and CDR2 is FYNNEI in the germline V gene. The CDR3 region is CASSVGNNSPLHF. The CDR3 DNA sequence: TGTGCCAGCAGTGTAGGGAACAATTCACCCCTCCACTTT.